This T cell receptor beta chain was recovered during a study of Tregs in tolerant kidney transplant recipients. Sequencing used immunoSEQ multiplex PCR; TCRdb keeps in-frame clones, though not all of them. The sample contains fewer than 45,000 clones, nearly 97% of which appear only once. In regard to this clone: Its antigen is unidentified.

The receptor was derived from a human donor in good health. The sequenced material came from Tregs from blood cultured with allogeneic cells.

CDR3 sequence (DNA): TGTGCCAGCAGCCCAGGGGGGGCGGATAGTCAGCCCCAGCATTTT. Translated: CASSPGGADSQPQHF. The chain combines TRBV6-1 with TRBJ1-5; 7 bases fit TRBD1. J lost 6 bases, V lost 6 bases, and 11 bases had no gene match. Germline-derived CDR1 and CDR2 are MNHNS and SASEGT. CDR3 length: 15 amino acids.